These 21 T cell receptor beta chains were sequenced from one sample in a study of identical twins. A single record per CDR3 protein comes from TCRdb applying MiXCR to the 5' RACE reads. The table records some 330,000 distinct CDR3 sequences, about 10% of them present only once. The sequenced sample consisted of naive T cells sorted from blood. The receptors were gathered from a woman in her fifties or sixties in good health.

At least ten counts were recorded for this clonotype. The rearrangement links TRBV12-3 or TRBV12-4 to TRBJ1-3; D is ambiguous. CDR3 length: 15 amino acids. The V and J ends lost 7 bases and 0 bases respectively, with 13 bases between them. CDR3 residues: CASNDAGISGNTIYF. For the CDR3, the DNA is TGTGCCAGCAATGACGCCGGCATCTCTGGAAACACCATATATTTT.

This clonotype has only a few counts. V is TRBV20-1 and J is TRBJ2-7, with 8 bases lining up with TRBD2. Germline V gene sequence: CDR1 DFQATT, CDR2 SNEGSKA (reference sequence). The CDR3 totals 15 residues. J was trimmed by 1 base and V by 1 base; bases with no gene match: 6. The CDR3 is CSARVPSGPSYEQYF. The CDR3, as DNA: TGCAGTGCTAGAGTTCCTAGCGGGCCTTCCTACGAGCAGTACTTC.

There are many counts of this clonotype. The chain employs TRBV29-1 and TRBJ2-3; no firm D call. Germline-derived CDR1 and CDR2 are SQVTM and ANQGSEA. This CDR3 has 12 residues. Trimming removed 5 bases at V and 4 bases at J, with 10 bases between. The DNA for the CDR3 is TGCAGCGTTCACCTTCGCGCAGATACGCAGTATTTT. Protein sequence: CSVHLRADTQYF.

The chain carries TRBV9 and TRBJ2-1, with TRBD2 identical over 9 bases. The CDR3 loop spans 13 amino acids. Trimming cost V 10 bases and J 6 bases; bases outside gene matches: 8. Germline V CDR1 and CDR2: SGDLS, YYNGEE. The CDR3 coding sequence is TGTGCCTCCGCAGGGACTAGCCGCAATGAGCAGTTCTTC. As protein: CASAGTSRNEQFF.

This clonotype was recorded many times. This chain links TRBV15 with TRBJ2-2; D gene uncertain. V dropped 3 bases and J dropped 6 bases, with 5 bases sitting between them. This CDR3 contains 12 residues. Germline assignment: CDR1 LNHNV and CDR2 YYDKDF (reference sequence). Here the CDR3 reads CATSRKSGELFF. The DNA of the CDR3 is TGTGCCACCAGCAGGAAGTCCGGGGAGCTGTTTTTT.

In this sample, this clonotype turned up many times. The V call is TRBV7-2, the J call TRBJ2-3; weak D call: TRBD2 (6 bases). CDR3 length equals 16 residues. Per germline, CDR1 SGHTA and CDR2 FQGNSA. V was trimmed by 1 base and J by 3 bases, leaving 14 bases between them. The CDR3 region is CASSLGPTGGTDTQYF. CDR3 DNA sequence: TGTGCCAGCAGCTTAGGGCCCACAGGAGGGACAGATACGCAGTATTTT.

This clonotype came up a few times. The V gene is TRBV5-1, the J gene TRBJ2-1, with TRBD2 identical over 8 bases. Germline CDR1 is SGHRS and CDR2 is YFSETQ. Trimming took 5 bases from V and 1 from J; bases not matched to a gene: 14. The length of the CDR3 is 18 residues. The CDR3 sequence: CASSPGSGSHLSYNEQFF. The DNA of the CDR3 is TGCGCCAGCAGTCCGGGCAGCGGGAGCCACCTATCCTACAATGAGCAGTTCTTC.

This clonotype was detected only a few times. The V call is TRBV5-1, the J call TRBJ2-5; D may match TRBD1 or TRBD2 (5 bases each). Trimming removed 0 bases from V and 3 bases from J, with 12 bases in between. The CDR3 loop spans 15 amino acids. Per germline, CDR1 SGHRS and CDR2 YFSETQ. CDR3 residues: CASSLVAGGKETQYF. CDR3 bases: TGCGCCAGCAGCTTGGTGGCTGGGGGAAAAGAGACCCAGTACTTC.

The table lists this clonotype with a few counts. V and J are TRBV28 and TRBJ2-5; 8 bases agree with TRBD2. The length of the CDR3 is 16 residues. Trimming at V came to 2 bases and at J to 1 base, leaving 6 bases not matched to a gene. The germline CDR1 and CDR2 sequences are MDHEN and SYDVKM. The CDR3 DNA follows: TGTGCCAGCAGTTTAGTTCGCGGGAGGCCCCAAGAGACCCAGTACTTC. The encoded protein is CASSLVRGRPQETQYF.

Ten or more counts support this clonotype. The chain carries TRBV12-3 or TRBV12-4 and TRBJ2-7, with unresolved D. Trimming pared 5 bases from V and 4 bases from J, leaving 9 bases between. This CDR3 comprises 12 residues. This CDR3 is CASSRSGYEQYV. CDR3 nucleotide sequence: TGTGCCAGCAGTCGAAGTGGGTACGAGCAGTACGTC.

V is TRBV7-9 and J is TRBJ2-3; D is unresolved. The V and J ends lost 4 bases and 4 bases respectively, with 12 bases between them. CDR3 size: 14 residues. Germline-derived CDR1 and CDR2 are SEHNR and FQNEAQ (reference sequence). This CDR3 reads CASSSGFHADTQYF. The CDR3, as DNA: TGTGCCAGCAGCTCCGGGTTTCACGCAGATACGCAGTATTTT.

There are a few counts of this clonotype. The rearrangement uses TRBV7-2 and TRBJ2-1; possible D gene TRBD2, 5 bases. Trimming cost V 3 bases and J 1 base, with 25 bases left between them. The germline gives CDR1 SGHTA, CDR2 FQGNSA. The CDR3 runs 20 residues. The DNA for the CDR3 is TGTGCCAGCAGCTTCCGGGAACCAGTGCCCCTTACTTTATCCTACAATGAGCAGTTCTTC. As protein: CASSFREPVPLTLSYNEQFF.

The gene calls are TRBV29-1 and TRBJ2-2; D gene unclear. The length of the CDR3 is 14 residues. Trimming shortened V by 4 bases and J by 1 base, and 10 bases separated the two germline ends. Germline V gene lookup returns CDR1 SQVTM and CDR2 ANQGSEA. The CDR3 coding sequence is TGCAGCGTTGGTCGGCAGGTGAACACCGGGGAGCTGTTTTTT. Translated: CSVGRQVNTGELFF.

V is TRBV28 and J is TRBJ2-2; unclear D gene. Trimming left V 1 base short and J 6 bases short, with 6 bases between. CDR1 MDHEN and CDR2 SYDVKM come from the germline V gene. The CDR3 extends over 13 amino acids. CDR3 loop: CASSLSIPGELFF. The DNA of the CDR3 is TGTGCCAGCAGTTTATCCATTCCCGGGGAGCTGTTTTTT.

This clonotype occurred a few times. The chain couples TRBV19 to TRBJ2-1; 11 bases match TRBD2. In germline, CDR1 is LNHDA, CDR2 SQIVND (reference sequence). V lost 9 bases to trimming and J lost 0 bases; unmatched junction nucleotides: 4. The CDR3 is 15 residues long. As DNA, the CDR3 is TGTGCCAGCAGACTAGCGGGGAACTCCTACAATGAGCAGTTCTTC. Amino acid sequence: CASRLAGNSYNEQFF.

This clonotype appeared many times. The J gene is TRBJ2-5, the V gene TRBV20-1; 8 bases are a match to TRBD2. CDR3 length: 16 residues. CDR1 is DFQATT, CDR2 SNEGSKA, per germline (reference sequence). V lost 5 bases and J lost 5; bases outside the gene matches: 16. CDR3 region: CSADIGTPAGAETQYF. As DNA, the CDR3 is TGCAGTGCTGATATCGGGACTCCAGCGGGAGCGGAGACCCAGTACTTC.

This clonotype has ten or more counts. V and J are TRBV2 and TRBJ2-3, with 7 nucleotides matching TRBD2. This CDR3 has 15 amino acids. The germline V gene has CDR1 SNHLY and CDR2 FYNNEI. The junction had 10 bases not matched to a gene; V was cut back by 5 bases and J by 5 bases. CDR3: CASSSAGLSQDTQYF. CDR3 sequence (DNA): TGTGCCAGCAGTTCAGCGGGACTCTCCCAAGATACGCAGTATTTT.

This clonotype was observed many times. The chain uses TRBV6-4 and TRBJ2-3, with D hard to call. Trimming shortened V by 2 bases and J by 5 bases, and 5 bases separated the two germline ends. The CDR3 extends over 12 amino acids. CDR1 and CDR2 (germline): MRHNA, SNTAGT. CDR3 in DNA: TGTGCCAGCAGTGACATCGGAGATACGCAGTATTTT. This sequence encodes CASSDIGDTQYF.

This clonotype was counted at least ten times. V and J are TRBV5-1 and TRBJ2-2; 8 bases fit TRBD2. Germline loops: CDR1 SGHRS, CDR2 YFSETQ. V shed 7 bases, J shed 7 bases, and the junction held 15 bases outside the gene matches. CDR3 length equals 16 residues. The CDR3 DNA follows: TGCGCCAGCGCCCTCCTCGGGACTAGAAGCAGCGGGGAGCTGTTTTTT. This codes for CASALLGTRSSGELFF.

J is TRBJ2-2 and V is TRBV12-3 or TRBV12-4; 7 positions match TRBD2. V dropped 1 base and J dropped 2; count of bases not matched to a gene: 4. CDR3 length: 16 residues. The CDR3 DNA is TGTGCCAGCAGTTTAGGGGGACTAATCAACACCGGGGAGCTGTTTTTT. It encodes CASSLGGLINTGELFF.

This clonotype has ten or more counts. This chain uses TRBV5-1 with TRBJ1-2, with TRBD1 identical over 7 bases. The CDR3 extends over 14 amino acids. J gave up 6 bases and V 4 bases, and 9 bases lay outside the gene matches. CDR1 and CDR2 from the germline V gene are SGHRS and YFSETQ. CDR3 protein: CASSTGTAFHGYTF. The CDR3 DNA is TGCGCCAGCAGCACAGGGACAGCCTTTCATGGCTACACCTTC.